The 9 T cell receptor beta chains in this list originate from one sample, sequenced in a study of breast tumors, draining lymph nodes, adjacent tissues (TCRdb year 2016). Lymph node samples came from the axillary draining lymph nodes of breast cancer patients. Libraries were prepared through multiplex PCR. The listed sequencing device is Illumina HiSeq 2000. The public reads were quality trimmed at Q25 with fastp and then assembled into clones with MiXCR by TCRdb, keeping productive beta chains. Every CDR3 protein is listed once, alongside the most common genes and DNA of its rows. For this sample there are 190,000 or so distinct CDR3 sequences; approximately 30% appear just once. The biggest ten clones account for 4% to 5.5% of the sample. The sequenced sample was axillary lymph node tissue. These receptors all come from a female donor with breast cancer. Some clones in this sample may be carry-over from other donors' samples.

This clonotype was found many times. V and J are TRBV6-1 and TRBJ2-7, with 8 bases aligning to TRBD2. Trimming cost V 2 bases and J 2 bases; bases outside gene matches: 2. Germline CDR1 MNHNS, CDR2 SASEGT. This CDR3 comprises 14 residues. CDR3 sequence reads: CASSERRGAYEQYF. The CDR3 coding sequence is TGTGCCAGCAGTGAACGGCGGGGGGCCTACGAGCAGTACTTC.

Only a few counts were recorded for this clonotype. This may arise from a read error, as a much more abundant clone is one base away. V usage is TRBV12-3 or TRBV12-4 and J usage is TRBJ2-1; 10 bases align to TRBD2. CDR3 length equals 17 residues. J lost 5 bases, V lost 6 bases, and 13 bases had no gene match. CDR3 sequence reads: CASRDRASGSPDNEQFF. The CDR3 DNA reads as TGTGCCAGCAGGGATCGGGCTAGCGGGAGCCCCGACAATGAGCAGTTCTTC.

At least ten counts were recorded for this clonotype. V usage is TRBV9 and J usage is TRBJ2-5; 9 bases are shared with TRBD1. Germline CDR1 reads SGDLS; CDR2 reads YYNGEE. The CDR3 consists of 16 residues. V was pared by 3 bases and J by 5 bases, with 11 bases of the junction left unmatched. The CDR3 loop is CASSASWGQGMETQYF. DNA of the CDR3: TGTGCCAGCAGCGCTAGTTGGGGACAGGGCATGGAGACCCAGTACTTC.

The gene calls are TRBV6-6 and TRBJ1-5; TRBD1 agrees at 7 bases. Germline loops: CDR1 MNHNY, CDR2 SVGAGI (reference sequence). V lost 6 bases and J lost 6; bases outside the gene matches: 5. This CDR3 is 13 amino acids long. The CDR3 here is CASSQGDTQPQHF. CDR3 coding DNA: TGTGCCAGCAGCCAGGGGGACACTCAGCCCCAGCATTTT.

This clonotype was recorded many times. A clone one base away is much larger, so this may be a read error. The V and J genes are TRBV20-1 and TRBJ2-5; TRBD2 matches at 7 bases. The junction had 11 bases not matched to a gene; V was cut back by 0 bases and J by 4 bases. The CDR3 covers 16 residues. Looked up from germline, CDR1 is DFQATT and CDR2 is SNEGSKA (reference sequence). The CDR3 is CSARDLVAGPRETQYF. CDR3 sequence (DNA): TGCAGTGCTAGAGATCTAGTAGCGGGTCCGAGAGAGACCCAGTACTTC.

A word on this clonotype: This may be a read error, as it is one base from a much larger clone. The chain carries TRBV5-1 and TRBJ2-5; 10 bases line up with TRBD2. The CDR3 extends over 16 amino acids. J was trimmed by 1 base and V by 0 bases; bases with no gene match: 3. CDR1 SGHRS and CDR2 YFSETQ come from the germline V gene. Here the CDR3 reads CASSLGSGGLQETQYF. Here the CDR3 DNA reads TGCGCCAGCAGCTTGGGTAGCGGGGGGCTCCAAGAGACCCAGTACTTC.

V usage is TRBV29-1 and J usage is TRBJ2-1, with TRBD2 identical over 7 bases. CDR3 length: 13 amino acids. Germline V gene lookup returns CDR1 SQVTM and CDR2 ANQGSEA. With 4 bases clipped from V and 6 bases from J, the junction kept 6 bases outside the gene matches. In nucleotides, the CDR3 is TGCAGCGTTGGGGGGGGACGGGGCAATGAGCAGTTCTTC. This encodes CSVGGGRGNEQFF.

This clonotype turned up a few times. CDR3 sequence (DNA): TGTGCCAGCAGTTTAACTTGGACAGGGCGCCAAGAGACCCAGTACTTC. Translating gives CASSLTWTGRQETQYF. The chain has TRBV12-3 or TRBV12-4 and TRBJ2-5, with 8 bases lining up with TRBD1. V dropped 2 bases and J dropped 1; count of bases not matched to a gene: 6. This CDR3 is 16 amino acids long.

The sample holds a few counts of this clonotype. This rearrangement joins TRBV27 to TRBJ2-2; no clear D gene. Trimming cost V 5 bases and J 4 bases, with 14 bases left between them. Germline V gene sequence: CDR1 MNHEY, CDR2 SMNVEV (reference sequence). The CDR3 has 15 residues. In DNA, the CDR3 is TGTGCCAGCAGTCTTGCCCCACTACCCACCGGGGAGCTGTTTTTT. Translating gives CASSLAPLPTGELFF.